This TCR beta chain was recovered during a study of T cells after yellow fever vaccination. About the study: Preparation used SMART-Seq v4 Ultra Low Input for the low-cell-number fractions.

MiXCR was run by TCRdb on the 5' RACE reads, yielding one entry per CDR3 protein. The sample includes some 350,000 distinct CDR3 sequences, roughly 4.3% of them seen just once. There are many counts of this clonotype. Per germline, CDR1 SEHNR and CDR2 FQNEAQ (reference sequence). The V end was cut by 2 bases, the J end by 3 bases, with 9 bases between. The CDR3 length is 14 residues. V gene TRBV7-9 combines with J gene TRBJ2-3; D gene uncertain. Source: PBMCs, taken 5 days after the yellow fever booster vaccination. This receptor was identified in a man aged 18 to 30 who received the YFV17D yellow fever vaccine. The CDR3 loop reads CASSLPVGTDTQYF. The DNA of the CDR3 is TGTGCCAGCAGCTTACCGGTGGGAACAGATACGCAGTATTTT.